This T cell receptor (beta chain) is from a study of a mutant IDH1 vaccine in newly diagnosed glioma. At the level of the study: In some groups vaccination began 4-6 weeks post-radiotherapy; others received it with temozolomide. Scheduled at week 35, visit V12 preceded visit V13, held at week 47.

The time point here: week 47, end of study. Topical imiquimod was applied with each vaccine dose, which held 300 ug of mutant IDH1 20-mer peptide. Notes on this clone: Its antigen is still unknown.

The data were produced by immunoSEQ multiplex PCR, yet TCRdb's version contains in-frame clones alone and is incomplete. The sample shows roughly 86,000 clones, over 85% of them seen only once. Germline-derived CDR1 and CDR2 are SNHLY and FYNNEI. Trimming removed 3 bases at V and 1 base at J, with 15 bases between. This CDR3 has 16 residues. Source: PBMCs, taken from a glioma patient whose treatment included an IDH1 peptide vaccine. This sequence was found in a woman between 45 and 60 years old with glioma. The chain couples TRBV2 to TRBJ1-1; tentative D call: TRBD1 (5 bases). CDR3 bases: TGTGCCAGCAGTGAGGGGGGATTAGTGGGGAACACTGAAGCTTTCTTT. Encoded protein: CASSEGGLVGNTEAFF.